This T cell receptor beta chain was retrieved from a study of CD8+CD57+ T cells in acquired aplastic anemia (dated by TCRdb to 2017 to 2018). Study-wide context: DNA extracted from sorted CD4+ and CD8+ cells had a mean of around 3 ug, with a range of 0.2 to 27.4 ug. Mean read counts for healthy donor samples were around 10 million for CD4+ cells and some 12 million for CD8+ cells. Overall results and qualifications from the work: Roughly 29 CD8+ CDR3 sequences were found in both patients and controls but appeared to be highly expressed in patients and within the immunodominant clones of the patients. Patients and healthy controls showed no significant difference in CD8+ Simpson's diversity (P=0.060).

Profiling of TCR beta VDJ combinations and CDR3 sequences used genomic DNA as the template. An Illumina HiSeq 2000 was used for TCR repertoire sequencing. For the original study's pipeline: TRBV/TRBJ rearrangement plots, CDR3 size and DJ length profiles, and Simpson's diversity index were used to evaluate the repertoires. The most abundant DNA sequence in the deep sequencing data was defined as the immunodominant clone. CDR3 amino acid sequences were screened for sharing across subjects and compared with published repertoires and the VDJdb database. TCRdb handled the public reads itself, with Q25 trimming in fastp and clone calling in MiXCR, and kept productive beta chains. For every CDR3 protein sequence, its rows merge into one entry that carries the most common genes and DNA. The V and J calls reflect TCRdb's pipeline rather than the authors' work. Recorded for this sample are 150,000 or so distinct CDR3 sequences; about three fifths of them occurred a single time. The biggest ten clones account for roughly 44% of the sample.

About this clonotype: The clone's antigen remains unknown. No quality values exist for individual bases; no much larger clone is one base distant.

Inclusive of the bounding cysteine and phenylalanine, the CDR3 is 14 residues long. Only the CDR3 portion is preserved as DNA: 42 bases, with reading frame beginning at the first base. CDR1 and CDR2 are drawn from the germline V gene (reference sequence): LNHDA, SQIVND. The germline ends are 9 bases apart after V is trimmed by 3 bases and J by 3 bases. In the study, sorted CD4+ and CD8+ blood T cells from patients with severe aplastic anemia and from healthy subjects underwent deep sequencing of TCR repertoires. Ficoll-Paque density gradient centrifugation was used to isolate peripheral blood mononuclear cells. Before DNA extraction, CD4+ and CD8+ T cells were sorted by FACS or by magnetic beads.

This TCR was sampled from a human donor in good health. Sample: sorted CD4+, CD8+, or CD8+CD57+ T cells (not recorded which) from PBMCs. This chain is built from TRBV19 and TRBJ2-1, with a tentative D gene TRBD2 over 5 matching bases. The bases read TGTGCCAGTAGTATTAGCAGCGGCTACAATGAGCAGTTCTTC. It translates as CASSISSGYNEQFF.